Below, 22 T cell receptor beta chains from the same sample are listed, as sequenced in a study of T cells in Graves' hyperthyroidism and ophthalmopathy. TCR beta CDR3 region amplification was performed from RNA transcripts. Using the HTBI primer set, a first-round RT-PCR was run on the TCR CDR3. TCRdb analysed the multiplex PCR reads with MiXCR anew, one entry per CDR3 protein. The table shows roughly 580,000 distinct CDR3 sequences, with approximately 15% occurring only once. Input material: blood. The receptors originated from a woman aged 30 to 39 with Graves' hyperthyroidism that later progressed to Graves' ophthalmopathy.

This clonotype has ten or more counts. The chain uses TRBV7-8 and TRBJ2-1; possibly TRBD2 for D (5 bases). Deletions cut 3 bases from V and 8 bases from J, with 17 bases between. The CDR3 loop spans 15 amino acids. Germline CDR1 and CDR2: SGHVS and FQNEAQ. CDR3 protein: CASSLLGSEEDEQFF. The CDR3 DNA reads TGTGCCAGCAGCTTGCTCGGCAGCGAGGAGGATGAGCAGTTCTTC.

This clonotype was picked up many times. The chain couples TRBV10-3 to TRBJ2-4, with a weak D call TRBD1 (6 bases). Germline values: CDR1 ENHRY, CDR2 SYGVKD. This CDR3 has 18 amino acids. Trimming took 0 bases from V and 6 from J, leaving 21 bases between them. CDR3 residues: CAISESGGQEFSRNIQYF. The CDR3 nucleotides read TGTGCCATCAGTGAGTCAGGGGGACAAGAATTTAGTAGAAACATTCAGTACTTC.

This clonotype was seen repeatedly, ten times or more. The V gene is TRBV6-1, the J gene TRBJ2-3, with D possibly called TRBD1 or TRBD2 (5 bases each). CDR1 is MNHNS, CDR2 SASEGT, per germline. This CDR3 comprises 14 residues. The V end lost 7 bases, the J end lost 2 bases, and 13 bases lay between the germline ends. The CDR3 DNA sequence: TGTGCCAGCACAGAGGGGCTTTACACAGATACGCAGTATTTT. Translating gives CASTEGLYTDTQYF.

In its sample, this clonotype was seen many times. The chain joins TRBV19 to TRBJ2-1; D call uncertain. This CDR3 is 14 amino acids long. V was cut by 0 bases and J by 4 bases, with 7 bases left in between. In germline, CDR1 is LNHDA, CDR2 SQIVND (reference sequence). This CDR3 is CASSIEADYNEQFF. The CDR3 coding sequence is TGTGCCAGTAGTATAGAGGCGGATTACAATGAGCAGTTCTTC.

This chain joins TRBV9 and TRBJ1-2; 11 positions match TRBD1. Looked up from germline, CDR1 is SGDLS and CDR2 is YYNGEE. The junction had 5 bases not matched to a gene; V was cut back by 2 bases and J by 5 bases. This CDR3 spans 15 amino acids. The CDR3: CASSVWGQGGYGYTF. The CDR3 bases are TGTGCCAGCAGCGTTTGGGGACAGGGGGGTTATGGCTACACCTTC. Full variable domain (outside the CDR3, taken from reference TRBV9 and TRBJ1-2): DSGVTQTPKHLITATGQRVTLRCSPRSGDLSVYWYQQSLDQGLQFLIQYYNGEERAKGNILERFSAQQFPDLHSELNLSSLELGDSALYFCASSVWGQGGYGYTFGSGTRLTVV.

This clonotype was seen a few times. This rearrangement joins TRBV20-1 to TRBJ1-1, with TRBD1 identical over 8 bases. V was clipped by 0 bases and J by 5 bases; unmatched bases: 2. The CDR3 sequence is 13 residues long. Per the germline V gene, CDR1 is DFQATT and CDR2 is SNEGSKA (reference sequence). CDR3 coding DNA: TGCAGTGCTAGAGATGGGGACAGGACTGAAGCTTTCTTT. Translating it yields CSARDGDRTEAFF.

The genes are TRBV9 and TRBJ2-7; 9 nucleotides agree with TRBD2. The CDR3 is made up of 15 amino acids. With V trimmed by 3 bases and J by 6 bases, 10 bases remained unmatched. The germline CDR1 and CDR2 sequences are SGDLS and YYNGEE. The CDR3 nucleotides are TGTGCCAGCAGCGCCCCATCGGCGGGAGGGCTCGAGCAGTACTTC. As protein: CASSAPSAGGLEQYF.

This clonotype was picked up many times. The chain has TRBV29-1 and TRBJ2-2; 11 bases map to TRBD2. CDR3 length: 18 amino acids. The trim removed 4 bases at V and 5 bases at J, leaving 15 bases unmatched. In germline, CDR1 is SQVTM, CDR2 ANQGSEA. The CDR3 loop reads CSVGHSHGLAGGTGELFF. As DNA, the CDR3 is TGCAGCGTTGGTCATTCTCATGGGCTAGCGGGAGGTACCGGGGAGCTGTTTTTT.

This clonotype was seen many times. The V call is TRBV7-2, the J call TRBJ1-5; 7 bases map to TRBD1. CDR3 length: 15 residues. With V trimmed by 5 bases and J by 2 bases, 6 bases remained unmatched. The germline V gene has CDR1 SGHTA and CDR2 FQGNSA. CDR3 DNA: TGTGCCAGCAGCAAAGGGGGCGGCGGCAATCAGCCCCAGCATTTT. Its translation is CASSKGGGGNQPQHF.

The chain joins TRBV10-3 to TRBJ2-3; a weak D match, TRBD1 (6 bases). This CDR3 comprises 14 residues. Germline V gives CDR1 ENHRY, CDR2 SYGVKD. V dropped 6 bases and J dropped 1 base, with 11 bases sitting between them. CDR3 in amino acids: CAIRDSLRTDTQYF. The CDR3 DNA reads as TGTGCCATCAGGGACAGTCTCCGCACAGATACGCAGTATTTT.

This clonotype was counted a few times. The chain combines TRBV19 with TRBJ2-7; 7 bases line up with TRBD2. The V and J ends lost 3 bases and 5 bases, in that order; junction bases with no gene match: 10. Germline V gene sequence: CDR1 LNHDA, CDR2 SQIVND (reference sequence). The CDR3 spans 15 residues. CDR3 residues: CASSISGTNSHEQYF. In DNA, the CDR3 is TGTGCCAGTAGTATCTCCGGGACTAATTCCCACGAGCAGTACTTC. Combining the CDR3 with reference TRBV19 and TRBJ2-7 gives the whole variable domain DGGITQSPKYLFRKEGQNVTLSCEQNLNHDAMYWYRQDPGQGLRLIYYSQIVNDFQKGDIAEGYSVSREKKESFPLTVTSAQKNPTAFYLCASSISGTNSHEQYFGPGTRLTVT.

This clonotype was found many times. This chain joins TRBV6-1 and TRBJ1-1, with 8 bases identical to TRBD1. Germline CDR1 and CDR2: MNHNS and SASEGT. With 1 base clipped from V and 4 bases from J, the junction kept 8 bases outside the gene matches. The CDR3 length is 16 residues. The CDR3 spells CASSEDRGEVSTEAFF. In DNA form, the CDR3 reads TGTGCCAGCAGTGAAGACAGGGGGGAGGTTAGCACTGAAGCTTTCTTT.

Ten or more counts support this clonotype. J is TRBJ1-2 and V is TRBV7-9; the D gene is possibly TRBD1 (5 bases). Deletions cut 5 bases from V and 6 bases from J, with 16 bases between. The germline V gene encodes CDR1 SEHNR and CDR2 FQNEAQ (reference sequence). CDR3 length equals 14 residues. The CDR3 loop reads CASSEPDQGNGYTF. DNA for the CDR3: TGTGCCAGCAGCGAACCCGATCAGGGAAATGGCTACACCTTC.

This clonotype was counted ten times or more. V is TRBV28 and J is TRBJ2-6; unclear D gene. The germline V and J ends were trimmed by 8 bases and 4 bases, with 6 bases remaining between them. Germline CDR1 reads MDHEN; CDR2 reads SYDVKM. The CDR3 runs to 12 residues. Written as DNA, the CDR3 is TGTGCCAGCGCTGAGGGGGCCAACGTCCTGACTTTC. Its protein product is CASAEGANVLTF.

As for this clonotype: A single base separates this from a much larger clone, so it may be a read error. A read error is likely, as this CDR3 ends without the conserved phenylalanine or tryptophan. The V call is TRBV20-1, the J call TRBJ2-3; D call uncertain. This CDR3 has 14 amino acids. Germline V gene data show CDR1 as DFQATT and CDR2 as SNEGSKA (reference sequence). V gave up 6 bases and J gave up 0 bases, with 13 bases separating them. For the CDR3, the DNA is TGCAGTGCCAAAACACAAACTAGCACAGATACGCAGTATCTT. Translated, it gives CSAKTQTSTDTQYL.

In this sample, this clonotype turned up a few times. V gene TRBV27 combines with J gene TRBJ2-7; 9 bases align to TRBD1. V was clipped by 7 bases and J by 3 bases; unmatched bases: 10. Per germline, CDR1 MNHEY and CDR2 SMNVEV (reference sequence). The CDR3 spans 15 residues. The CDR3 reads CASTLWKDRGYEQYF. DNA for the CDR3: TGTGCCAGCACCCTGTGGAAGGACAGGGGCTACGAGCAGTACTTC.

This clonotype appeared many times. The chain joins TRBV3-1 to TRBJ2-5; 8 bases line up with TRBD2. Germline loops: CDR1 LGHDT, CDR2 YNNKEL (reference sequence). Losses at the gene ends were 6 bases for V and 1 base for J; bases not matched to a gene: 4. The CDR3 runs to 14 residues. This CDR3 reads CASSETSGQETQYF. Written as DNA, the CDR3 is TGTGCCAGCAGTGAAACTAGCGGCCAAGAGACCCAGTACTTC.

This sequence joins TRBV5-8 and TRBJ1-2; the D is unclear. Deletions cut 0 bases from V and 1 base from J, with 7 bases between. The CDR3 has 14 residues. Germline loops: CDR1 SGHTS, CDR2 YDEGEE. The DNA for the CDR3 is TGTGCCAGCAGCTTGGATCAGGTTAACTATGGCTACACCTTC. This encodes CASSLDQVNYGYTF.

Points on this clonotype: A much larger clone sits a single nucleotide away, making a read error possible. This sequence joins TRBV20-1 and TRBJ1-1; TRBD1 aligns across 7 bases. The CDR3 spans 13 residues. Per the germline V gene, CDR1 is DFQATT and CDR2 is SNEGSKA (reference sequence). This CDR3 reads CSARLDRDTEALF. The DNA of the CDR3 is TGCAGTGCTAGGCTAGACAGGGACACTGAAGCTCTCTTT.

This clonotype appeared many times. CDR3 region: CASSPGPARYEQYF. The CDR3 DNA sequence: TGTGCCAGCAGCCCCGGCCCCGCCCGCTACGAGCAGTACTTC. The chain joins TRBV7-6 to TRBJ2-7; D gene unclear. Germline lookup yields CDR1 SGHVS and CDR2 FNYEAQ. V was cut by 5 bases and J by 3 bases, with 14 bases left in between. The CDR3 is made up of 14 amino acids.

The chain uses TRBV2 and TRBJ2-7, with 7 nucleotides matching TRBD2. V shed 7 bases and J 0 bases; nucleotides not matched to a gene: 12. This CDR3 has 16 amino acids. CDR1 SNHLY and CDR2 FYNNEI come from the germline V gene. CDR3 sequence (DNA): TGTGCCAGCACCGAGGGAGGGTGGCGCGGCTCCTACGAGCAGTACTTC. It specifies CASTEGGWRGSYEQYF.

This clonotype was observed many times. The chain is built from TRBV28 and TRBJ2-7; 8 bases are shared with TRBD1. Trimming at V came to 5 bases and at J to 3 bases, leaving 12 bases not matched to a gene. The CDR3 consists of 16 residues. Germline V gene data show CDR1 as MDHEN and CDR2 as SYDVKM. The CDR3 spells CASSLTAGQGYYEQYF. The CDR3 coding sequence is TGTGCCAGCAGTCTGACCGCAGGACAGGGTTACTACGAGCAGTACTTC.